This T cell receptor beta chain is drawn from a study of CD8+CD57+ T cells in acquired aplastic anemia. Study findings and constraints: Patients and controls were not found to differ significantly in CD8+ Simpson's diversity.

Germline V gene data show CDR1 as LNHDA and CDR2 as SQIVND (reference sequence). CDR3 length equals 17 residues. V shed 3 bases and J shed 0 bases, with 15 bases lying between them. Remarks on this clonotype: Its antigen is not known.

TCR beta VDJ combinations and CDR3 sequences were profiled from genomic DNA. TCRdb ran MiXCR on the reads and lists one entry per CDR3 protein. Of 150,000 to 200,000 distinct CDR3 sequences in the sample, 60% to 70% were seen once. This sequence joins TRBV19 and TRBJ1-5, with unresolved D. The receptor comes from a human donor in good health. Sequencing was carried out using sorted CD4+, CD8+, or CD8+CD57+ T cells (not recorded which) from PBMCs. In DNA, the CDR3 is TGTGCCAGTAGTATTACGTCGCCGGCCTATAGCAATCAGCCCCAGCATTTT. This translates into CASSITSPAYSNQPQHF. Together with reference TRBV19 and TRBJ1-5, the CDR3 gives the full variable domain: DGGITQSPKYLFRKEGQNVTLSCEQNLNHDAMYWYRQDPGQGLRLIYYSQIVNDFQKGDIAEGYSVSREKKESFPLTVTSAQKNPTAFYLCASSITSPAYSNQPQHFGDGTRLSIL.